This T cell receptor beta chain was obtained from a study of blood T cell repertoires in COVID-19. Study details: Both acute and convalescent COVID-19 samples were obtained from the United States, Italy and Spain.

Per the original data handling: Scientists estimated how many nucleated cells there were by amplifying reference gene primers. The table came from immunoSEQ multiplex PCR; TCRdb's copy has only in-frame clones and leaves some out. Clone size and V and J calls were adopted from that table, with D and trimming inferred from the DNA. The table records 200,000 or so clones, 75% to 90% of them present only once. The specimen sequenced was peripheral blood. The receptor comes from a man between 65 and 85 years old with active or convalescent COVID-19.

The CDR3 sequence is CASSYPGKTQYF. The CDR3 DNA reads as TGTGCCAGCAGCTACCCGGGGAAGACCCAGTACTTC. The genes are TRBV7-6 and TRBJ2-5; D is perhaps TRBD2 (5 bases). Looked up from germline, CDR1 is SGHVS and CDR2 is FNYEAQ. CDR3 size: 12 residues. Trimming cost V 4 bases and J 6 bases, with 9 bases left between them.